This T cell receptor beta chain was retrieved from a study of T cells in Graves' hyperthyroidism and ophthalmopathy. General study findings and limits: The model predicted ophthalmopathy a median about 6.6 months before onset.

Regarding this clonotype: Its target is unknown.

V dropped 0 bases and J dropped 10 bases, with 13 bases sitting between them. Germline V gene data show CDR1 as SGHRS and CDR2 as YFSETQ. This CDR3 comprises 13 residues. Amplification of TCR beta CDR3 regions used RNA as the template. During a first-round RT-PCR of the TCR CDR3, the HTBI primer set was used. MiXCR was run by TCRdb on the multiplex PCR reads, yielding one entry per CDR3 protein. The profile shows about 130,000 distinct CDR3 sequences, around 20% of them singletons. Sequenced: blood. The sequence came from a woman in her 50s with Graves' hyperthyroidism that later progressed to Graves' ophthalmopathy. The J gene is TRBJ1-1, the V gene TRBV5-1; no clear D gene. Here the CDR3 DNA reads TGCGCCAGCAGCTTGGCCGATGGGGATGTAGCTTTCTTT. Protein sequence: CASSLADGDVAFF.